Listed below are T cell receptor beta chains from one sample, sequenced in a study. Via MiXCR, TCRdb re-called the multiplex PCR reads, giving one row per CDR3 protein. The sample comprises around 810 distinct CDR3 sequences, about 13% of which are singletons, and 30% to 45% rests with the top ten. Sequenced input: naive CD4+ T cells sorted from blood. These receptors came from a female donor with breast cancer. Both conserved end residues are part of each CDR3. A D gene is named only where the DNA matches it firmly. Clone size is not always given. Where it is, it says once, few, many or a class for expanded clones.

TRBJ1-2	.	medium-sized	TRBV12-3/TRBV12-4	CASRKQVAHGYTF	TGTGCCAGCAGGAAACAGGTGGCGCATGGCTACACCTTC
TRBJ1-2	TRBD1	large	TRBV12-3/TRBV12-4	CASSLGQANYGYTF	TGTGCCAGCAGTCTTGGACAGGCAAACTATGGCTACACCTTC
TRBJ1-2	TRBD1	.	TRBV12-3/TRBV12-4	CASSLRDRRLYGYTF	TGTGCCAGCAGTTTACGGGACAGACGATTATATGGCTACACCTTC
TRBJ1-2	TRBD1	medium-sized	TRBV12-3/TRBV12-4	CASSSGLGTGDNYGYTF	TGTGCCAGCAGTTCAGGCCTCGGGACAGGGGATAACTATGGCTACACCTTC
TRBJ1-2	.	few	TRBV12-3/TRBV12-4	CATRFQGANYGYTF	TGTGCCACCCGGTTCCAGGGAGCTAACTATGGCTACACCTTC
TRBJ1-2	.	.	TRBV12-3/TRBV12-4	CASSTGLRGYTF	TGTGCCAGCAGTACTGGATTGAGAGGCTACACCTTC
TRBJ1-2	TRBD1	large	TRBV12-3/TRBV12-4	CASSVRQGGYGYTF	TGTGCCTCTTCAGTCCGACAGGGAGGCTATGGCTACACCTTC
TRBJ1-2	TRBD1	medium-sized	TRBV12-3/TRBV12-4	CASSLRQGSYGYTF	TGTGCCAGCAGTTTAAGACAGGGTAGCTATGGCTACACCTTC
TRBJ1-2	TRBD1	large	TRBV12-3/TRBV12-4	CASSYRDRANYGYTF	TGTGCCAGCAGTTATCGGGACAGGGCCAACTATGGCTACACCTTC
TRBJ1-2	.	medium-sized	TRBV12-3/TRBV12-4	CASSGHKDGYTF	TGTGCCAGCAGCGGACACAAAGATGGCTACACCTTC
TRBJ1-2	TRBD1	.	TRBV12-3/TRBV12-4	CASSLGQGGYTF	TGTGCCAGCAGTTTAGGACAGGGTGGCTACACCTTC
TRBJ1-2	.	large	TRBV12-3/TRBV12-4	CASSLQGDDYGYTF	TGTGCCAGCAGTTTACAAGGTGATGACTATGGCTACACCTTC
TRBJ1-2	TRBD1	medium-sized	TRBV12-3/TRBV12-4	CASSVGTGKLLSSNYGYTF	TGTGCCAGCAGTGTAGGGACAGGGAAACTTTTGAGCTCTAACTATGGCTACACCTTC
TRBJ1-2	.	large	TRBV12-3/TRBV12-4	CASSLAENYGYTF	TGTGCCAGCAGTTTGGCCGAGAACTATGGCTACACCTTC
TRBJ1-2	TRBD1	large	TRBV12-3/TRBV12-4	CASSSPAQGPLGYTF	TGTGCCAGCAGCTCTCCTGCACAGGGGCCGCTAGGCTACACCTTC
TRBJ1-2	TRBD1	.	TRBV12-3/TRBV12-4	CASSFTGVNYGYTF	TGTGCCAGCAGTTTTACAGGGGTGAACTATGGCTACACCTTC
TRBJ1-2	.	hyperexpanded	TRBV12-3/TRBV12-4	CASSAGPNYGYTF	TGTGCCAGCAGTGCGGGGCCTAACTATGGCTACACCTTC
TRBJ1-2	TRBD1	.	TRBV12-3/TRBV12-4	CASSLRDRVDYGYTF	TGTGCCAGCAGTTTACGGGACAGGGTCGACTATGGCTACACCTTC
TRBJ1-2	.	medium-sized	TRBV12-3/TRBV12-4	CASSDTWNYGYTF	TGTGCCAGCAGCGATACATGGAACTATGGCTACACCTTC
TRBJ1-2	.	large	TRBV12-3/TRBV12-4	CASSRTVLYGYTF	TGTGCCAGCAGTAGGACGGTGTTGTATGGCTACACCTTC
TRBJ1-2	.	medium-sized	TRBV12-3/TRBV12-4	CASSHQVVNYGYTF	TGTGCCAGCAGTCACCAAGTGGTCAACTATGGCTACACCTTC
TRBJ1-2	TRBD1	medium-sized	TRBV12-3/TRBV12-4	CASSLAETGRYGYTF	TGTGCCAGCAGTTTAGCTGAGACAGGGAGGTATGGCTACACCTTC
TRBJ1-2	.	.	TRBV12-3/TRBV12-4	CASSLRDSALSGYTF	TGTGCCAGCAGTTTAAGGGACTCAGCTCTAAGCGGCTACACCTTC
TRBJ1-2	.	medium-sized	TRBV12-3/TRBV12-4	CASSLVPRRDGYTF	TGTGCCAGCAGTTTAGTTCCCCGCAGGGATGGCTACACCTTC
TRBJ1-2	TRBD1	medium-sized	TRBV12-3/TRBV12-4	CASSPDRGYGYTF	TGTGCCAGCAGCCCGGACAGGGGCTATGGCTACACCTTC
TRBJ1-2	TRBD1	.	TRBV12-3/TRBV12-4	CASSRDRGWGYTF	TGTGCCAGCAGTAGGGACAGGGGTTGGGGCTACACCTTC
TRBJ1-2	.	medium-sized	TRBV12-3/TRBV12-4	CASSFVSGQRYYGYTF	TGTGCCAGCAGTTTCGTCTCTGGACAGCGTTACTATGGCTACACCTTC
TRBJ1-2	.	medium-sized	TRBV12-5	CASGTQTDYGYTF	TGTGCTAGTGGTACCCAGACAGACTATGGCTACACCTTC
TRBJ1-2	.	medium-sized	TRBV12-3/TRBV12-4	CASSLDGYGYTF	TGTGCCAGCAGTTTGGACGGCTATGGCTACACCTTC
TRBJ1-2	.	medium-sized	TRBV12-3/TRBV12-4	CASSRPGSAYGYTF	TGTGCCAGCAGCCGTCCAGGGAGCGCCTATGGCTACACCTTC
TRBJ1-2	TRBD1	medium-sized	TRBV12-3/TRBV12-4	CASSHRQGGFTF	TGTGCCAGCAGTCATCGACAGGGAGGCTTCACCTTC
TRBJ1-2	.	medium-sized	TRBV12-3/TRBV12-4	CASSLNGELSYGYTF	TGTGCCAGCAGTTTAAATGGGGAATTGAGCTATGGCTACACCTTC
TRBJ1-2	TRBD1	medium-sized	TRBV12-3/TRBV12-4	CASSLGQGYYGYTF	TGTGCCAGCAGTTTAGGACAGGGGTATTATGGCTACACCTTC
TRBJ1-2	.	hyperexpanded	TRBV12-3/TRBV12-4	CASRSDKNYGYTF	TGTGCCAGCAGGTCAGACAAGAACTATGGCTACACCTTC
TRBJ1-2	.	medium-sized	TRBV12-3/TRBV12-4	CASNPDVRGYTF	TGTGCCAGCAACCCGGACGTACGCGGCTACACCTTC
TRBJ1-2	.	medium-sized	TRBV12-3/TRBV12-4	CASSLSGHYGYTF	TGTGCCAGCAGTTTATCAGGTCACTATGGCTACACCTTC
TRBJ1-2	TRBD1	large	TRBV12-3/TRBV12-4	CASSSGDSYGYTF	TGTGCCAGCAGTTCAGGGGACAGCTATGGCTACACCTTC
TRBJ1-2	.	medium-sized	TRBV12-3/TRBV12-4	CASSNTNYGYTF	TGTGCCAGCAGCAACACTAACTATGGCTACACCTTC
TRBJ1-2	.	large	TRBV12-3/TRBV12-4	CASSLRGGYGYTF	TGTGCCAGCAGTTTACGAGGCGGGTATGGCTACACCTTC
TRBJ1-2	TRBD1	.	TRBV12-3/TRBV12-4	CASSLDRGKGGYTF	TGTGCCAGCAGTCTCGACAGGGGCAAAGGTGGCTACACCTTC
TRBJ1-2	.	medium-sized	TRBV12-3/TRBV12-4	CASSLGPYPRAYGYTF	TGTGCCAGCAGTCTCGGGCCTTACCCGAGGGCTTATGGCTACACCTTC
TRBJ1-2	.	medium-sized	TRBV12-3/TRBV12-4	CASRPETGGYGYTF	TGTGCCAGCCGCCCGGAAACGGGAGGCTATGGCTACACCTTC
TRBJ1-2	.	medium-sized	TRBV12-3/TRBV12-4	CASSLIGTNYGYTF	TGTGCCAGCAGTTTAATTGGGACCAACTATGGCTACACCTTC
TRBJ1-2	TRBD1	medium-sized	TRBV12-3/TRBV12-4	CASSPRTGKSGYTF	TGTGCCAGCAGTCCAAGGACAGGGAAGAGTGGCTACACCTTC
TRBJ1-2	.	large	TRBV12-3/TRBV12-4	CASSLDPRSSGYTF	TGTGCCAGCAGTTTAGACCCACGGTCTTCTGGCTACACCTTC
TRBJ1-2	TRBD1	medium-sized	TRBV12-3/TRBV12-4	CASRGTGVGGYTF	TGTGCCAGCAGAGGGACAGGGGTAGGTGGCTACACCTTC
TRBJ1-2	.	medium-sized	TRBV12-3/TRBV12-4	CASSSRDTGSYGYTF	TGTGCCAGCAGTTCCCGGGACACGGGATCCTATGGCTACACCTTC
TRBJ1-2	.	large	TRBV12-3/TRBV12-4	CASSRLGSGYTF	TGTGCCAGCAGCCGACTGGGTAGCGGCTACACCTTC
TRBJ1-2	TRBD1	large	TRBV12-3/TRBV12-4	CATTPDRVNYGYTF	TGTGCCACGACACCGGACAGGGTTAACTATGGCTACACCTTC
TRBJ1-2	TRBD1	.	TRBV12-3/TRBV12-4	CASSIRDRVGGYTF	TGTGCCAGCAGCATCAGGGACAGGGTTGGTGGCTACACCTTC
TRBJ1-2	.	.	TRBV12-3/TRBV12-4	CASSPPGTNYGYTF	TGTGCCAGCAGTCCACCCGGGACTAACTATGGCTACACCTTC
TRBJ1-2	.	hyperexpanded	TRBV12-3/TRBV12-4	CASSPTGPNYGYTF	TGTGCCAGCAGTCCGACAGGCCCGAACTATGGCTACACCTTC
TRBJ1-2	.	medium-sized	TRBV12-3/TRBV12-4	CASSLGSGYGYTF	TGTGCCAGCAGTTTAGGTTCAGGGTATGGCTACACCTTC
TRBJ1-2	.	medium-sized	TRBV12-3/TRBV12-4	CASSFSRTGGYTF	TGTGCCAGCAGTTTCTCCCGGACCGGCGGCTACACCTTC
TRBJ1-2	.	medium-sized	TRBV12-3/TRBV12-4	CASSWQQALLTF	TGTGCCAGCAGTTGGCAGCAAGCCCTTCTCACCTTC